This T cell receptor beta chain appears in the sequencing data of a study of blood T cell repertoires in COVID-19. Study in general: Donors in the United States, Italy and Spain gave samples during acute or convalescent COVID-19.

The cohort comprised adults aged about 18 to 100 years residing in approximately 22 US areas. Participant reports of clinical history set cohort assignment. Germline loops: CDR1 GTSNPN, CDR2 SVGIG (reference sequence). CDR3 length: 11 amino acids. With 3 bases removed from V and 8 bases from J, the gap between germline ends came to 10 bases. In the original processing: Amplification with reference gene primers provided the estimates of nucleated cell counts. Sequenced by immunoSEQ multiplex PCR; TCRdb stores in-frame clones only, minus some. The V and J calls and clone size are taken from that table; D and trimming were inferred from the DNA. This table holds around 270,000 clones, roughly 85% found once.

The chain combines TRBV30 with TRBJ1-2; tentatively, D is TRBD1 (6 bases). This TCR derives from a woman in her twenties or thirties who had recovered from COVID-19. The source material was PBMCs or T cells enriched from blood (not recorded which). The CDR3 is CAWRGARGYTF. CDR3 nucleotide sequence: TGTGCCTGGAGGGGGGCGCGAGGCTACACCTTC.